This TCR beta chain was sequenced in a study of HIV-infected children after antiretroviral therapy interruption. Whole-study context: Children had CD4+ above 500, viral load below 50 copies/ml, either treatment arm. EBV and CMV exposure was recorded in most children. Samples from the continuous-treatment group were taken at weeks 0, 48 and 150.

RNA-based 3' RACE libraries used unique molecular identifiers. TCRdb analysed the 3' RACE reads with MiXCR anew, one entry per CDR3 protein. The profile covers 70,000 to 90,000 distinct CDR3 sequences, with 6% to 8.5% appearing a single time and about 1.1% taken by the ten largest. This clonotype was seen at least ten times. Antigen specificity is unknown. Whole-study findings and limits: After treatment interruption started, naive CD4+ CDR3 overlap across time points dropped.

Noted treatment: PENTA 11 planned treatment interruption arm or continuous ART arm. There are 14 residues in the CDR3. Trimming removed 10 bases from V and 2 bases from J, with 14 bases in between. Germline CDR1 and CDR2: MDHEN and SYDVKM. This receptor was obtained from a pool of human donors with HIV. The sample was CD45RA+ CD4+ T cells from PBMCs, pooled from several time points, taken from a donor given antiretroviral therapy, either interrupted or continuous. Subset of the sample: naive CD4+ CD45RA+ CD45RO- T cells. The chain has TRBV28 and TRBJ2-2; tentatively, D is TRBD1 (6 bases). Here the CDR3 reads CAITGTPNTGELFF. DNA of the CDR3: TGTGCCATCACCGGGACACCTAACACCGGGGAGCTGTTTTTT. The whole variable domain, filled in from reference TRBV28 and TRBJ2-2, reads DVKVTQSSRYLVKRTGEKVFLECVQDMDHENMFWYRQDPGLGLRLIYFSYDVKMKEKGDIPEGYSVSREKKERFSLILESASTNQTSMYLCAITGTPNTGELFFGEGSRLTVL.